This T cell receptor (beta chain) was recorded in a study of cytomegalovirus exposure and HLA in healthy donors. Germline V lookup: CDR1 MNHEY, CDR2 SMNVEV (reference sequence). The CDR3 spans 14 residues. V was pared by 6 bases and J by 6 bases, with 15 bases between. Data came from immunoSEQ multiplex PCR; TCRdb stores just in-frame clones and leaves some out. Of about 65,000 clones listed, just under 95% are singletons. The TCR originated in a man in his late teens or twenties in good health and CMV-seropositive. V is TRBV27 and J is TRBJ2-1; D possibly corresponds to TRBD2 (5 bases). Sequencing was performed on PBMCs. The CDR3 spells CASSPGGVGNEQFF. CDR3 bases: TGTGCCAGCAGCCCAGGAGGAGTCGGCAATGAGCAGTTCTTC.